The T cell receptor (beta chain) under discussion was sequenced for a study of blood T cell repertoires in COVID-19 (TCRdb year 2020). Regarding the complete study: The collaborator samples originated in the United States, Italy and Spain and spanned the acute and convalescent phases of COVID-19. The repertoires were made available in a free public database intended to serve as a resource for research on the immune response to SARS-CoV-2. Where HLA class I and class II types were available, the types were taken from metadata supplied by the sample provider, not from assay-based typing. The dataset comprised deeply sampled blood TCRbeta repertoires from subjects exposed to, actively infected with, or recovered from COVID-19. The sample metadata nearly always contained a de-identified subject ID, COVID-19 status, age in years and sex. Samples were obtained from the ongoing ImmuneRACE study (first 160 participants) and from over a thousand subjects provided by 6 global collaborators. The material from the prospective study consisted of cDNA or gDNA derived from T cells, B-cell-depleted T cells, or PBMCs. Paper-wide results and their limitations: The amount of clinical and demographic metadata varied by source and participant and was provided uncurated.

For this clone: This receptor's antigen is unknown. No base quality values were provided; no much bigger clone lies one nucleotide off.

Looking up the germline V gene yields CDR1 SNHLY and CDR2 FYNNEI. Germline trimming: 3 bases from V, 5 bases from J; junction bases outside gene matches: 12. The CDR3 numbers 16 residues from cysteine through phenylalanine. Only the CDR3 part of the read is kept: 48 bases, read in frame from the first base. A second Seattle source provided samples from volunteer blood donors who had recovered from COVID-19. Each collaborating institution followed its own protocols to collect whole blood in K2EDTA tubes. Collaborator samples were shipped for TCRbeta analysis as frozen whole blood, isolated PBMCs, or DNA extracted from either sample type. TCRbeta CDR3 regions were amplified from genomic DNA by means of the immunoSEQ Assay, a bias-controlled multiplex PCR. The source study handled its data this way. The number of nucleated cells in each sample was estimated from the amplification of reference gene primers within the assay. Sequence reads were collapsed and filtered to measure the absolute abundance of every unique TCRbeta CDR3 rearrangement. For each sample, productive Simpson clonality was calculated by taking the square root of Simpson's diversity index across productive rearrangements. TCRdb mirrors the immuneACCESS table, restricted to in-frame sequences. Some clones are absent from its copies; in checked studies, under half trace to an unresolved V gene, and the reason for the others is unknown. V and J calls and clone size are those listed in that table; D and trimming were worked out from the DNA. The sample table shows some 320,000 clones, and about 91% are seen once. The leading ten clones occupy 5.5% to 8% of the sample.

Sequenced material: peripheral blood. The TCR comes from a woman aged 25 to 45 who had recovered from COVID-19. This chain joins TRBV2 to TRBJ2-5; 7 central bases correspond to TRBD2. The encoded CDR3 is CASSDPLPSGDETQYF. The sequence in DNA is TGTGCCAGCAGTGACCCCCTGCCCAGCGGGGACGAGACCCAGTACTTC.